The clone carrying this TCR beta chain was recorded at least ten times. Regions amplified from RNA transcripts were the TCR beta CDR3 regions. First-round RT-PCR with HTBI primers amplified the TCR CDR3 region. In TCRdb, the multiplex PCR reads were re-called with MiXCR into one record per CDR3 protein. This sample has about 690,000 distinct CDR3 sequences, with roughly 17% found just once. CDR1 is KGHSH and CDR2 is LQKENI in the germline V gene. This CDR3 has 14 residues. Between the trimmed V and J ends, which lost 6 bases and 3 bases, there was a span of 15 bases. The record originates from a study of T cells in Graves' hyperthyroidism and ophthalmopathy. As for the study in general: Pretreatment peripheral blood was obtained at initial diagnosis.

This chain uses TRBV18 with TRBJ2-7, with D possibly matching TRBD2 (6 bases). This TCR came from a man between 50 and 59 years old with Graves' hyperthyroidism. Sequenced sample: blood. DNA of the CDR3: TGTGCCAGCTCCGACCGGGACGGGAGCTACGAGCAGTACTTC. This gives the protein CASSDRDGSYEQYF. Together with reference TRBV18 and TRBJ2-7, the CDR3 gives the full variable domain: NAGVMQNPRHLVRRRGQEARLRCSPMKGHSHVYWYRQLPEEGLKFMVYLQKENIIDESGMPKERFSAEFPKEGPSILRIQQVVRGDSAAYFCASSDRDGSYEQYFGPGTRLTVT.